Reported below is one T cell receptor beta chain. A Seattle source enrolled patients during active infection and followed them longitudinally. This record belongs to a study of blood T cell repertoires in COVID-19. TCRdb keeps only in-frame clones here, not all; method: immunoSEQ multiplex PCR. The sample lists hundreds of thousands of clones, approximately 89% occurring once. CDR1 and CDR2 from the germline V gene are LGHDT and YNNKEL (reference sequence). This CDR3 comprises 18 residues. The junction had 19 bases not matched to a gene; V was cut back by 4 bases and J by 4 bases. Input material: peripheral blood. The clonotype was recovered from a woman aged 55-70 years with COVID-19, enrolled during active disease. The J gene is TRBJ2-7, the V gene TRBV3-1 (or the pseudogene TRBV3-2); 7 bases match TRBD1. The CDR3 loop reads CASSPRAGGLARRYEQYF. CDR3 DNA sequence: TGTGCCAGCAGCCCCCGGGCAGGGGGATTAGCGCGCCGGTACGAGCAGTACTTC.